Detailed here is one T cell receptor (beta chain). The target of this receptor is not known. One base away there is no much larger clone; base qualities are not given. The protocol used for the library was 5' RACE. The instrument was an Illumina HiSeq 2500. The second PCR ran for roughly 6 to 11 cycles and used a J-beta primer mix along with a sample-barcoded 5' primer. Each TCR beta cDNA molecule received a unique molecular identifier from a template-switch 5' adaptor carrying 12 random nucleotides. Each sample yielded at least 2.5 million CDR3-containing paired-end reads. All of the RNA was converted into first-strand cDNA using the Mint cDNA synthesis kit, with a TRBC-specific oligonucleotide serving as the primer. Following uracil-DNA glycosylase treatment, a first 18-cycle PCR with universal primers M1SS and BC2_uni_R was performed on all cDNA. The paper's data handling went like this. Normalization of each sample was performed by random selection of 1 million high-quality reads, each carrying a distinct molecular identifier. Instead of being binned into consensus sequences, reads with shared molecular identifiers were discarded. MiTCR, run with a Q25 quality threshold and the strictest error-elimination algorithm, handled CDR3 identification, clonotype clustering and error correction. A nonparametric unseen species model with Euler transformation was used to estimate lower-bound total TCR beta diversity. TCRdb handled the public reads itself, with Q25 trimming in fastp and clone calling in MiXCR, and kept productive beta chains. CDR3 protein duplicates are merged, each entry listing the most common genes and DNA. For this entry, the V and J calls and clone size follow TCRdb and not the study's own pipeline. Within this sample are 1 million to 1.2 million distinct CDR3 sequences, with 35% to 40% of them counted one time only. The top ten hold 13% of the sample.

These data belong to a study of blood T cells in healthy people across ages (dated by TCRdb to the mid-2010s). Describing the broader study: In model experiments, template switching captured roughly one uniquely barcoded TCR beta cDNA molecule for every two T cells. Two additional independent replicas of 1 million unique cDNA reads from the same blood draw were analyzed for two donors (one aged 18 to 30 and one aged 80 or older). The donors were split into four age groups: young (average around 17 years), middle-aged (more than 35), aged (62) and long-lived (roughly 86). To avoid experimental bias, donors of different ages were spread randomly across the sequencing lanes. Age-related changes in TCR beta repertoire diversity were measured in the study by deep sequencing normalized with unique cDNA molecular identifiers. Overall study outcomes, separate from this receptor: Since profiling was done on bulk unsorted PBMCs, naive and antigen-experienced compartments could not be conclusively compared. Compared with the aged group, the long-lived group had more naive CD4+ T cells, fewer expanded clones and increased TCR diversity, a pattern suggesting age selection. As age increased, observed TCR beta diversity per million T cells dropped in a roughly linear way, and a significant reduction was already evident by age 40. Because donor CMV infection status was unknown, age-related changes in expanded clonotypes were potentially confounded. A strong correlation was found between observed TCR beta diversity and the percentage of naive T cells measured by flow cytometry. Estimates of total diversity from one million sequenced T cells were regarded as lower bounds and underestimates.

In the germline V gene, CDR1 corresponds to SQVTM and CDR2 to ANQGSEA. The CDR3 sequence holds 15 residues, the cysteine and phenylalanine included. Just CDR3 DNA is preserved here, 45 bases in frame from base 1. For this chain, trimming is 0 bases at the V end and 5 bases at the J end, and the number of junction bases without a gene match is 9. Donors were 40 or so systemically healthy Caucasian individuals from Russia aged roughly 6 to 95 years. About 9.6 milliliters of peripheral blood were collected from each donor into EDTA-treated Vacutainer tubes. Ficoll-Paque density-gradient centrifugation was used to isolate PBMCs, with at least 6.5 million per sample. Total RNA was extracted from PBMCs with Trizol reagent, with at least 5 micrograms obtained per sample. Naive CD45RAhigh/CD27high T cell percentages were measured by flow cytometry on a PBMC aliquot from every donor.

This sequence uses TRBV29-1 and TRBJ1-1, with TRBD1 identical over 7 junction bases. The sequence was obtained from a man younger than 35 in good health. What was sequenced was blood. The CDR3 region: CSVEDLGGGRTEAFF. At the DNA level, the sequence is TGCAGCGTTGAAGATTTAGGAGGGGGCCGAACTGAAGCTTTCTTT.